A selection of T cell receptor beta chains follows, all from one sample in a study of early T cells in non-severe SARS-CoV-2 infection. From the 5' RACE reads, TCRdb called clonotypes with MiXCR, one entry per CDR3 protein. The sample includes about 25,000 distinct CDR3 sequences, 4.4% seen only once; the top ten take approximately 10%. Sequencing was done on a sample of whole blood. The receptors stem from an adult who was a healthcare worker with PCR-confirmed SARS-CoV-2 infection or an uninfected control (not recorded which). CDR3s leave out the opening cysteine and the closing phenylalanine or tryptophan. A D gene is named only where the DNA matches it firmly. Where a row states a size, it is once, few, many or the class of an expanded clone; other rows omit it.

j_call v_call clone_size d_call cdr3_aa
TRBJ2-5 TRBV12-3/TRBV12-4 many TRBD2 ASSLGSGSGETQY
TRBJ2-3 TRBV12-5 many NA ARPQQSTDTQY
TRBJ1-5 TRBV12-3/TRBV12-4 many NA ASSFGGSNQPQH
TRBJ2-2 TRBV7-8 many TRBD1 ASSFGTAMNTGELF
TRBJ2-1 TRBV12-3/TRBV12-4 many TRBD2 ASSFAGVTYNEQF
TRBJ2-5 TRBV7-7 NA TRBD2 ASSLGTSQETQY
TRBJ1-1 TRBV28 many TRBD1 ASSGGTGGPMNTEAF
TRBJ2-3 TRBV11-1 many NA ASSERASESDTQY
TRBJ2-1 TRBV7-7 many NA ASSFSLGYNEQF
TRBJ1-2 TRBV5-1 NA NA ASSLAPVNYGYT
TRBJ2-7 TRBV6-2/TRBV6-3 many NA ASTDISGSSSYEQY
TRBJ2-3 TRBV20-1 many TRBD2 SATRLAGVTDTQY
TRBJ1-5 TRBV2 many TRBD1 ASSLGQELYFTKNNQPQH
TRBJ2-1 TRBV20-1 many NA SAVPRENEQF
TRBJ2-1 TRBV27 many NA ASSLSFTYNEQF
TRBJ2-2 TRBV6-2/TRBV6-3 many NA ASSYSIDPTDLNTGELF
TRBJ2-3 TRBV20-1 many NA SAPPVIRDTDTQY
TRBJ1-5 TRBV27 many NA ASSVRGGGYSNQPQH
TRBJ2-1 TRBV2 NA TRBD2 ATLAGESYNEQF
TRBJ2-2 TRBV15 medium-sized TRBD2 ATSREAGTSGEGLPGELF
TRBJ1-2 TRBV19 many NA ASSISSHRDLYGYT
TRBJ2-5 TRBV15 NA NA ATSRDGKTEETQY
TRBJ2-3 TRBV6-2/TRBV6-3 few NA ASSYHVGSTDTQY
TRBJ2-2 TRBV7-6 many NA ASSLSGFGSNTGELF
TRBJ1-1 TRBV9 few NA ASSVVTENTEAF
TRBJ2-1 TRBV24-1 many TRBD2 ATSSLAGGGSYNEQF
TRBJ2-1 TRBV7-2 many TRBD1 ASSSPGTGDYNEQF
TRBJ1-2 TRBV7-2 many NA ASSPAASDYGYT
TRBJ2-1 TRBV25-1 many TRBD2 ASNIGTSEYNEQF